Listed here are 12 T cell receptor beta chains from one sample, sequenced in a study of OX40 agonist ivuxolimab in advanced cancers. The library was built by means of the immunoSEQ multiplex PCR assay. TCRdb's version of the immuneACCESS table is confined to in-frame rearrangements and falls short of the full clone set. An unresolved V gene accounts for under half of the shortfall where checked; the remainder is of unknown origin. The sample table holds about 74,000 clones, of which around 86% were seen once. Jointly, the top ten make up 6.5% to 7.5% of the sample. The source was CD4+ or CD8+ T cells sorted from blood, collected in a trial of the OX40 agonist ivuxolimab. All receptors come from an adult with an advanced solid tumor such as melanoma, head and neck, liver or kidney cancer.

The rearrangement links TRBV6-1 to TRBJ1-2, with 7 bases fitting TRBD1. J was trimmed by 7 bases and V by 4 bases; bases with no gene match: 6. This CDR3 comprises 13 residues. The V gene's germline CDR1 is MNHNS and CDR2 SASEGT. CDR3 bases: TGTGCCAGCAGTGTTACAGGGGTTAGTGGCTACACCTTC. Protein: CASSVTGVSGYTF.

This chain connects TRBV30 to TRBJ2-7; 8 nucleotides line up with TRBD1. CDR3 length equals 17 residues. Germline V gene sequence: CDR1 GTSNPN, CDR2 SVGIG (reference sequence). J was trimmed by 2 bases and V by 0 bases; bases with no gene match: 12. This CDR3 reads CAWSVGSIRDRPYEQYF. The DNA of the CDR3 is TGTGCCTGGAGTGTAGGATCTATCCGGGACAGGCCCTACGAGCAGTACTTC.

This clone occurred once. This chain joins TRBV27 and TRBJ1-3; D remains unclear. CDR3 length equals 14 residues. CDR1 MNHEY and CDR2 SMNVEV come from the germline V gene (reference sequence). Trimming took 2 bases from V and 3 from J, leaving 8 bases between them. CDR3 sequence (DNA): TGTGCCAGCAGTTTAAGGGAGGATGGAAACACCATATATTTT. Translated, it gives CASSLREDGNTIYF.

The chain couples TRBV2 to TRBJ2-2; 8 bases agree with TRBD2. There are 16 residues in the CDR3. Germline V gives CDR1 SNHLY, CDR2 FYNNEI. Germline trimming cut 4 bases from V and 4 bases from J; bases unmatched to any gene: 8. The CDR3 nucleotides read TGTGCCAGCAGTGTGTTGATAGCGGGGTCCACCGGGGAGCTGTTTTTT. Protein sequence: CASSVLIAGSTGELFF.

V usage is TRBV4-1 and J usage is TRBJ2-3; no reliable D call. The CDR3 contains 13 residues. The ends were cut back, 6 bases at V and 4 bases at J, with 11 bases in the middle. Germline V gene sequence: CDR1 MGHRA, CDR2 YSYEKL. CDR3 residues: CASSPTEADTQYF. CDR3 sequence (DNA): TGCGCCAGCAGTCCAACCGAAGCAGATACGCAGTATTTT.

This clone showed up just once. CDR3 sequence reads: CASSQGVGAEANYGYTF. CDR3 sequence (DNA): TGTGCCAGCAGCCAAGGGGTAGGGGCTGAGGCTAACTATGGCTACACCTTC. The rearrangement joins TRBV4-2 to TRBJ1-2; weak D call: TRBD1 (5 bases). The V gene's germline CDR1 is LGHNA and CDR2 YNFKEQ. The CDR3 runs 17 residues. Trimming shortened V by 1 base and J by 0 bases, and 15 bases separated the two germline ends.

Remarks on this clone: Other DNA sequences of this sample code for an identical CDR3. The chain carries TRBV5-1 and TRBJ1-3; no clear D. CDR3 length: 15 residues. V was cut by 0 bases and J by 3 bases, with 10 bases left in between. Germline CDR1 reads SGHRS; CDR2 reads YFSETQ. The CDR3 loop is CASSLGSTSGNTIYF. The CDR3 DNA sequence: TGCGCCAGCAGCTTGGGCTCCACAAGTGGAAACACCATATATTTT. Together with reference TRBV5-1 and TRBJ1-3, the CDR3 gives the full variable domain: KAGVTQTPRYLIKTRGQQVTLSCSPISGHRSVSWYQQTPGQGLQFLFEYFSETQRNKGNFPGRFSGRQFSNSRSEMNVSTLELGDSALYLCASSLGSTSGNTIYFGEGSWLTVV.

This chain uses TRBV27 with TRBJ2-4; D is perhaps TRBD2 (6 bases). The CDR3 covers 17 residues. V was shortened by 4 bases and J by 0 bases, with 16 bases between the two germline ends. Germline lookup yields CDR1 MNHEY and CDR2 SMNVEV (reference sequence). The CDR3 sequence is CASSSPGGVLAKNIQYF. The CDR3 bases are TGTGCCAGCAGTTCTCCTGGCGGGGTCCTAGCCAAAAACATTCAGTACTTC.

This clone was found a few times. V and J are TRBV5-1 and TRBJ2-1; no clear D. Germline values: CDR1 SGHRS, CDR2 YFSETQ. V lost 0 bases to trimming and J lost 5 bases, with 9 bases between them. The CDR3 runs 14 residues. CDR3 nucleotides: TGCGCCAGCAGCTTGGCCAGTAGGGACAATGAGCAGTTCTTC. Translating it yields CASSLASRDNEQFF.

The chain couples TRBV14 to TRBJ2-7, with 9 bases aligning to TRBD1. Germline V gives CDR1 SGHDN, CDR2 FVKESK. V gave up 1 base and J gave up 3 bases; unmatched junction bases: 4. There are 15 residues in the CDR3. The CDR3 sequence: CASSQGTGELYEQYF. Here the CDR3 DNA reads TGTGCCAGCAGCCAAGGGACAGGGGAACTCTACGAGCAGTACTTC.

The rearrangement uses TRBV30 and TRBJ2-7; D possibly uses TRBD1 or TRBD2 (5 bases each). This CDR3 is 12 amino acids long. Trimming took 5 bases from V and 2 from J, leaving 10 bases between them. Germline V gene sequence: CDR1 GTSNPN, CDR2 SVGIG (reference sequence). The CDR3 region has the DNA TGTGCCTGGGGGGGACGGGCCTACGAGCAGTACTTC. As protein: CAWGGRAYEQYF.

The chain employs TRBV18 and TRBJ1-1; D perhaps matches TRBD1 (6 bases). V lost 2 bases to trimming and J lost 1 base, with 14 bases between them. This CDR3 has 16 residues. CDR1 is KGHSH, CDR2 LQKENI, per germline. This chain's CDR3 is CASSPRGGGTNTEAFF. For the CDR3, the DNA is TGTGCCAGCTCACCAAGGGGAGGGGGTACGAACACTGAAGCTTTCTTT.